This T cell receptor (beta chain) was captured by sequencing in a study of T-cell memory formation after mild COVID-19. The V gene lost 5 bases and the J gene lost 4 bases, with 17 bases spanning the gap. CDR1 is SEHNR, CDR2 FQNEAQ, per germline (reference sequence). The CDR3 is 15 amino acids. This clonotype showed up just a few times. The TCR alpha and TCR beta cDNA libraries, bearing sample barcodes and UMIs, were generated by 5'RACE using constant-segment primers. TCRdb ran MiXCR on the 5' RACE reads and lists one entry per CDR3 protein. In the table there are a few hundred thousand distinct CDR3 sequences, about 21% of which are singletons.

This sequence was found in an adult woman who had mild COVID-19 (a few samples of this study predate the infection). Cell type and time point are not known. The chain joins TRBV7-9 to TRBJ1-2; possible D gene TRBD1, 5 bases. The sample taken for sequencing was PBMCs or a T cell subset sorted from them (not recorded which). The CDR3 nucleotides are TGTGCCAGCAGCCCCCGCCTGGGACCGGGCTATGGCTACACCTTC. Translation: CASSPRLGPGYGYTF.